This T cell receptor (beta chain) was captured in a study of T cell responses to AZD1222 COVID-19 vaccine. TCRdb keeps only in-frame clones here, not all; method: immunoSEQ multiplex PCR. The sample has 140,000 to 150,000 clones, more than 75% seen once. General study results and limits: Among vaccine-associated CD4 TCRs, coverage spanned spike, with dominance at 160-218 and 743-854. Per reports, nearly half of all spike-specific TCRs target regions that are unmutated in variants. White British donors predominated, females outnumbered males, and clonal diversity was possibly underestimated. Rises in breadth and depth of Spike-specific TCRs came after two AZD1222 doses.

Points on this clone: The antigen remains unidentified.

The ends were cut back, 3 bases at V and 2 bases at J, with 6 bases in the middle. The CDR3 runs to 13 residues. Per the germline V gene, CDR1 is SGHDN and CDR2 is FVKESK. The chain combines TRBV14 with TRBJ2-3; D unclear. This TCR was recovered from an adult in good health. Sequencing was performed on peripheral blood, taken on day 0 of AZD1222 vaccination. DNA of the CDR3: TGTGCCAGCAGCCAGCTTCTCACAGATACGCAGTATTTT. Its protein is CASSQLLTDTQYF.